This TCR beta chain derives from a study of control samples from healthy donors and cancer patients. Germline values: CDR1 SGHTA, CDR2 FQGNSA. This CDR3 spans 16 amino acids. V was clipped by 3 bases and J by 6 bases; unmatched bases: 7. This table comes from immunoSEQ multiplex PCR, and its TCRdb copy is limited to in-frame clones, with some not included. The data contain 98,000 or so clones, 75% to 85% of them singletons. This clone was detected once. The receptor was derived from a woman aged 25 to 45 in good health. Sequencing used blood. The chain employs TRBV7-2 and TRBJ2-2; 10 bases map to TRBD1. The chain's CDR3 is CASSLGTGVTPGELFF. CDR3 DNA sequence: TGTGCCAGCAGCTTGGGGACAGGGGTAACTCCCGGGGAGCTGTTTTTT.